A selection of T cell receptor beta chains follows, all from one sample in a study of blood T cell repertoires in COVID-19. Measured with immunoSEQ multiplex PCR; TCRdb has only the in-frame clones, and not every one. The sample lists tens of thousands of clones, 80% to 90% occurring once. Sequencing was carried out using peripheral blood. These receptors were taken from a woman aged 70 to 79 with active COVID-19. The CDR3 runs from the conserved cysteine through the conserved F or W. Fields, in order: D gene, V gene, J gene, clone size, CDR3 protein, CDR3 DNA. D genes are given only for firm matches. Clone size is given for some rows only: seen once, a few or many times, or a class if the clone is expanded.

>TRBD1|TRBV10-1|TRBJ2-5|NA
CASSEGRDREIQETQYF
TGCGCCAGCAGTGAGGGAAGGGACAGGGAAATTCAAGAGACCCAGTACTTC
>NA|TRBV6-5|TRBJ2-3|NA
CASSYSYEQDTQYF
TGTGCCAGCAGTTACAGCTACGAGCAAGATACGCAGTATTTT
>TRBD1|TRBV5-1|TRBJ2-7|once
CASSLGDRGRAYEQYF
TGCGCCAGCAGCCTCGGCGACAGGGGGAGGGCTTACGAGCAGTACTTC
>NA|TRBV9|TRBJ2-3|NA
CASSVAGGAPSTDTQYF
TGTGCCAGCAGCGTAGCGGGCGGGGCACCTAGCACAGATACGCAGTATTTT
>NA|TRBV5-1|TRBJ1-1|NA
CASSLSMGGETEAFF
TGCGCCAGCAGCTTGTCAATGGGAGGGGAAACTGAAGCTTTCTTT
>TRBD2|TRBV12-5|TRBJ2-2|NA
CASVQLAGGRGTGELFF
TGTGCTAGTGTTCAACTAGCGGGAGGGCGAGGCACCGGGGAGCTGTTTTTT
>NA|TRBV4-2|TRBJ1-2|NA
CASSGLGVRDDYTF
TGTGCCAGCAGCGGATTGGGAGTACGGGATGACTACACCTTC
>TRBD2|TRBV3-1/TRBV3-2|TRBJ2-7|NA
CASSQDKSGGLAAQSSSYEQYF
TGTGCCAGCAGCCAAGACAAATCGGGGGGACTAGCGGCCCAATCCAGCTCCTACGAGCAGTACTTC
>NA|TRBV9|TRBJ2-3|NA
CASSVQESTDTQYF
TGTGCCAGCAGCGTACAGGAAAGCACAGATACGCAGTATTTT
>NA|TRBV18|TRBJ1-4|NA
CASSPGGGPNEKLFF
TGTGCCAGCTCTCCCGGCGGGGGGCCTAATGAAAAACTGTTTTTT
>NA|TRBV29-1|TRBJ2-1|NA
CSVEYSYNEQFF
TGCAGCGTTGAGTACAGCTACAATGAGCAGTTCTTC
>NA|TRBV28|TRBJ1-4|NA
CASSSQGIDEKLFF
TGTGCCAGCAGTAGCCAGGGGATAGATGAAAAACTGTTTTTT
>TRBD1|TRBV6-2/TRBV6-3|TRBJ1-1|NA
CASSWRTGVNTEAFF
TGTGCCAGCAGTTGGCGGACAGGGGTGAACACTGAAGCTTTCTTT
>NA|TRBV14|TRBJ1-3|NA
CASSQDLPGRGTIYF
TGTGCCAGCAGCCAAGATCTACCGGGGAGGGGCACCATATATTTT
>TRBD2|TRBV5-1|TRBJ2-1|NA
CASSSTGLFNNEQFF
TGCGCCAGCAGCTCGACGGGACTATTTAACAATGAGCAGTTCTTC
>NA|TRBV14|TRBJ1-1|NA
CASSQAWGVEEAFF
TGTGCCAGCAGCCAAGCCTGGGGCGTGGAGGAAGCTTTCTTT
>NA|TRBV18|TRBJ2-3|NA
CASSPTRQGGTDTQYF
TGTGCCAGCTCACCAACCCGTCAGGGCGGCACAGATACGCAGTATTTT
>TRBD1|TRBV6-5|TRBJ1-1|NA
CASSYQGEWGTEAFF
TGTGCCAGCTCCTACCAGGGGGAGTGGGGCACTGAAGCTTTCTTT
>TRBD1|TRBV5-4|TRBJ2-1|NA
CASSLEGARNEQFF
TGTGCCAGCAGCTTGGAGGGGGCAAGGAATGAGCAGTTCTTC
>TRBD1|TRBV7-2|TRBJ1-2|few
CASSLAWDSPDF
TGTGCCAGCAGCTTAGCCTGGGACAGCCCAGACTTC
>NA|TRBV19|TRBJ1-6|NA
CASSISGWNSPLHF
TGTGCCAGTAGTATTTCAGGGTGGAATTCACCCCTCCACTTT
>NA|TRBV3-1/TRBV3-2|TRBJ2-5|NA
CASSHATGQETQYF
TGTGCCAGCAGCCACGCGACAGGCCAAGAGACCCAGTACTTC
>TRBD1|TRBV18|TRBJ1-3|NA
CASSPTWDRGPGNTIYF
TGTGCCAGCTCGCCCACTTGGGACAGGGGGCCTGGAAACACCATATATTTT
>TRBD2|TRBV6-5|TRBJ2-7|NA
CASIRTSGSHEQYF
TGTGCCAGCATTAGGACTAGCGGGAGCCACGAGCAGTACTTC
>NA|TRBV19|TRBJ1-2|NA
CASSPGRAYGYTF
TGTGCCAGTAGCCCGGGCAGGGCCTATGGCTACACCTTC
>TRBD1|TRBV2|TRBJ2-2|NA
CASRGQGFAGELFF
TGTGCCAGCAGAGGACAGGGGTTCGCCGGGGAGCTGTTTTTT
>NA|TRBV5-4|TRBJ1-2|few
CASSLLRDSAGYTF
TGTGCCAGCAGCTTACTCCGGGATTCTGCTGGCTACACCTTC
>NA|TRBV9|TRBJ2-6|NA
CASSAGFQAGHVSLGANVLTF
TGTGCCAGCAGCGCAGGCTTCCAGGCAGGACATGTTTCTCTGGGGGCCAACGTCCTGACTTTC
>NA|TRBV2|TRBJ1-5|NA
CASSDPLRGSQPQHF
TGTGCCAGCAGTGACCCCTTAAGGGGGAGTCAGCCCCAGCATTTT
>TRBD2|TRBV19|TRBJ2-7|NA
CASSRREYRHEQYF
TGTGCCAGTAGTAGGCGGGAGTATCGCCACGAGCAGTACTTC
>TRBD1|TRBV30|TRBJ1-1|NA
CAWSVGTGIRAFF
TGTGCCTGGAGCGTTGGGACAGGGATAAGAGCTTTCTTT
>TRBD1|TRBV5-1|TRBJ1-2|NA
CASSVGTGGRGYTF
TGCGCCAGCAGCGTCGGGACAGGGGGCCGGGGCTACACCTTC
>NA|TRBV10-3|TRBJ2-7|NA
CAISESTWGHEQYF
TGTGCCATCAGTGAGTCGACATGGGGCCACGAGCAGTACTTC
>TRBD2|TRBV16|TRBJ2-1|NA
CASSPWLAGGPRNEQFF
TGTGCCAGCAGCCCCTGGCTAGCGGGAGGGCCCCGTAATGAGCAGTTCTTC
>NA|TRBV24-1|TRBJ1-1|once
CATAETGLNTEAFF
TGTGCCACCGCTGAGACAGGTTTGAACACTGAAGCTTTCTTT
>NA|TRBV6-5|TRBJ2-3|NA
CASEAGRGDTQYF
TGTGCCAGCGAGGCGGGAAGAGGTGATACGCAGTATTTT
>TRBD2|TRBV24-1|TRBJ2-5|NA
CATSDYRGGQTQYF
TGTGCCACCAGTGATTATCGGGGGGGCCAGACCCAGTACTTC
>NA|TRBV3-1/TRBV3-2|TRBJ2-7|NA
CASSRSQQGGSYEQYF
TGTGCCAGCAGCCGAAGTCAACAGGGAGGGTCCTACGAGCAGTACTTC
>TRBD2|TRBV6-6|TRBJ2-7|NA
CASSLRREGLYEQYF
TGTGCCAGCAGTTTGCGGCGGGAGGGCCTGTACGAGCAGTACTTC
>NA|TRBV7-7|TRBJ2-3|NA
CASSLVPGATDTQYF
TGTGCCAGCAGCTTAGTTCCGGGAGCCACAGATACGCAGTATTTT
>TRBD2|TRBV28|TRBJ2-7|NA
CASSLPGLAEAHEQYF
TGTGCCAGCAGTTTACCCGGACTAGCGGAGGCCCACGAGCAGTACTTC
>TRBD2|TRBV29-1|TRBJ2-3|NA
CSVRGRALDTQYF
TGCAGCGTTAGAGGGAGGGCCCTAGATACGCAGTATTTT
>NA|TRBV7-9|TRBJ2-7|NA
CASSLFLDQGFSEQYF
TGTGCCAGCAGCCTCTTTCTGGACCAGGGGTTTAGCGAGCAGTACTTC
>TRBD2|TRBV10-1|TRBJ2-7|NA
CASSGTSGGQYF
TGCGCCAGCAGTGGGACTAGCGGAGGGCAGTACTTC
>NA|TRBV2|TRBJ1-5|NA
CASSGTPPEPQHF
TGTGCCAGCAGTGGGACACCCCCGGAGCCCCAGCATTTT
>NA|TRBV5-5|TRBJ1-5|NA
CASSLVEGTQPQHF
TGTGCCAGCAGCTTGGTGGAGGGAACCCAGCCCCAGCATTTT
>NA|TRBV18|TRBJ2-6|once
CASSPLQVSGANVLTF
TGTGCCAGCTCACCACTACAGGTCTCTGGGGCCAACGTCCTGACTTTC
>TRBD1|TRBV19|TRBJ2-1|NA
CASSMGTGANYNEQFF
TGTGCCAGTAGTATGGGGACAGGGGCAAACTACAATGAGCAGTTCTTC